The clone carrying this T cell receptor (beta chain) came up many times. TCRdb reanalysed the 5' RACE reads using MiXCR and keeps one entry per CDR3 protein. The sample lists about 30,000 distinct CDR3 sequences; approximately 4% were seen once. The source of the sample is a study of T cells after yellow fever vaccination. The TCR originated in a man aged 25-40 years who received the YFV17D yellow fever vaccine. The sample consisted of CD8+ T cells sorted from PBMCs, taken 5 days after the yellow fever booster vaccination.

CDR3 nucleotides: TGTGCCAGCAGCCCAGCTTCGGACGGGTCGGACATTCAGTACTTC. As protein: CASSPASDGSDIQYF. The V call is TRBV7-9, the J call TRBJ2-4; D unclear. The germline V gene encodes CDR1 SEHNR and CDR2 FQNEAQ (reference sequence). Trimming shortened V by 5 bases and J by 8 bases, and 19 bases separated the two germline ends. The CDR3 runs to 15 residues.